A single T cell receptor (beta chain) is shown here with its context. Its antigen is not identified. This sample stems from a study of beta chain features in type 1 diabetes. The overall study: Cell yields, gender and age were similar in healthy donors and patients. Findings and caveats of the study: Significant though moderate, a shortening of TCRB CDR3s appeared in all four CD4+ subsets of Type 1 diabetes patients. The study found fewer insertions and more deletions at VDJ junctions in type 1 diabetes patients.

As every portion of the isolated RNA was reverse transcribed, the sequencing read expressed TCRB transcripts. It was found that naive, central memory and regulatory T cell samples averaged around 3.7 million reads. The data were produced by immunoSEQ multiplex PCR, yet TCRdb's version contains in-frame clones alone and is incomplete. The sample contains under 800,000 clones, about 14% of which appear only once. The CDR3 totals 16 residues. V was shortened by 2 bases and J by 5 bases, with 18 bases between the two germline ends. From germline, CDR1 is SGHTA and CDR2 FQGNSA. The source material was naive CD4+ T cells from blood. This TCR derives from a man aged 18 to 30 in good health. The chain joins TRBV7-2 to TRBJ2-5; TRBD2 is a possible D gene (5 bases). CDR3: CASSLNRPRGRETQYF. The CDR3 nucleotides are TGTGCCAGCAGCTTAAATCGGCCCCGGGGTCGGGAGACCCAGTACTTC.